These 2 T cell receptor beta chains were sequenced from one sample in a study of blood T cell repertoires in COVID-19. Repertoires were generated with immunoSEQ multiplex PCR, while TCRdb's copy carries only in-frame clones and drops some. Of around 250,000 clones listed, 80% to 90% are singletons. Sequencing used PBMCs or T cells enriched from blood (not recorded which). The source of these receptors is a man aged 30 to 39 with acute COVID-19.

CDR3 loop: CASSVDRQLNEKLFF. CDR3 sequence (DNA): TGTGCCAGCAGCGTAGATAGACAGTTAAATGAAAAACTGTTTTTT. The V and J genes are TRBV9 and TRBJ1-4, with D maybe TRBD1 (5 bases). V lost 0 bases and J lost 5, with 11 bases in between. The CDR3 has 15 residues. Per the germline V gene, CDR1 is SGDLS and CDR2 is YYNGEE.

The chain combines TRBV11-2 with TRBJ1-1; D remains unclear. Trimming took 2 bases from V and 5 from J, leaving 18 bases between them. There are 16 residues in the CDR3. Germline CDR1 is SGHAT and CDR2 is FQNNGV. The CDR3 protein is CASSLFGPGAGTEAFF. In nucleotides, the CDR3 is TGTGCCAGCAGCTTATTTGGCCCCGGAGCGGGAACTGAAGCTTTCTTT.